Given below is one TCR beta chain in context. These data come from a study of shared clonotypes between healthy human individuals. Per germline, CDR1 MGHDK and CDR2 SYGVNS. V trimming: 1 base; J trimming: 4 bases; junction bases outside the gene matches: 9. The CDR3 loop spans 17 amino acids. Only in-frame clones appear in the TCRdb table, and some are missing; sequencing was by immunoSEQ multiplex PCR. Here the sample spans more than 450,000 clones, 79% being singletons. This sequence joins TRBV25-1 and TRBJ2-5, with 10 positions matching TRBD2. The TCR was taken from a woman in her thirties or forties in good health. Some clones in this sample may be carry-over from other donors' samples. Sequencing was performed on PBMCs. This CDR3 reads CASSEFEREGIGETQYF. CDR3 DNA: TGTGCCAGCAGTGAATTTGAGCGGGAGGGCATTGGAGAGACCCAGTACTTC. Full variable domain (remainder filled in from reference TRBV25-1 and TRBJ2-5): EADIYQTPRYLVIGTGKKITLECSQTMGHDKMYWYQQDPGMELHLIHYSYGVNSTEKGDLSSESTVSRIRTEHFPLTLESARPSHTSQYLCASSEFEREGIGETQYFGPGTRLLVL.